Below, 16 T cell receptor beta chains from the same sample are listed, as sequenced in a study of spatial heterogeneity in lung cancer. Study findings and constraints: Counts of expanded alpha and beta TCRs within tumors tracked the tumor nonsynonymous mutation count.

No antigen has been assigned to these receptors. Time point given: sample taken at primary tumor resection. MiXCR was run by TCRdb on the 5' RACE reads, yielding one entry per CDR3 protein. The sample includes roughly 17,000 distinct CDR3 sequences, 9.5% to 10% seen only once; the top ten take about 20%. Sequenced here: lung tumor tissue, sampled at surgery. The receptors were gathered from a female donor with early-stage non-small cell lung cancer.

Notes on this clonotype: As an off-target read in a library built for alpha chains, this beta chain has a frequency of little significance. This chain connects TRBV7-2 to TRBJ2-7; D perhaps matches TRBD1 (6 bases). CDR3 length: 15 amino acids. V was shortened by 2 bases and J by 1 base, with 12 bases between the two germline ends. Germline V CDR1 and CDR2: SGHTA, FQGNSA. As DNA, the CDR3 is TGTGCCAGCAGCTTACGAACAGGGAGTTCCTACGAGCAGTACTTC. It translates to CASSLRTGSSYEQYF.

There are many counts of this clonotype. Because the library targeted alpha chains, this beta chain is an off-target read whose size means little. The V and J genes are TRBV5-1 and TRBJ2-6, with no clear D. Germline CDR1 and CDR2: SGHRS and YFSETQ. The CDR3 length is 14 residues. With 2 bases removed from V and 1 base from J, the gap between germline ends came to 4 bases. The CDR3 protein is CASSLSSGANVLTF. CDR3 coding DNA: TGCGCCAGCAGCTTATCTTCTGGGGCCAACGTCCTGACTTTC.

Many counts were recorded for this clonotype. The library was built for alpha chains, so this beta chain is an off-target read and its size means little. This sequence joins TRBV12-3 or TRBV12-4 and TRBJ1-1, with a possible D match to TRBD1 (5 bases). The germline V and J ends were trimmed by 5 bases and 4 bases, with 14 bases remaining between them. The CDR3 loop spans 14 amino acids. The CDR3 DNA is TGTGCCAGCAGTCTCTGGGGGGGGACCACTGAAGCTTTCTTT. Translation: CASSLWGGTTEAFF.

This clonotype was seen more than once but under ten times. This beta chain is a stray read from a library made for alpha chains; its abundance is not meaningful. CDR3 DNA: TGTGCCAGCAGCTTAGTCGGGGACAGCCAAGAGACCCAGTACTTC. This encodes CASSLVGDSQETQYF. The chain is built from TRBV7-2 and TRBJ2-5; 7 nucleotides line up with TRBD1. Trimming removed 1 base from V and 1 base from J; junction bases left unmatched: 3. From germline, CDR1 is SGHTA and CDR2 FQGNSA. The CDR3 contains 15 residues.

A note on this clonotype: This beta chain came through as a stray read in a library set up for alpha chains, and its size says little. This CDR3 is CASSPRDGKQYF. As DNA, the CDR3 is TGTGCCAGCTCACCACGGGACGGCAAGCAGTACTTC. The chain uses TRBV18 and TRBJ2-7; D might be TRBD1 or TRBD2, each matching 5 bases. CDR1 is KGHSH and CDR2 is LQKENI in the germline V gene. Trimming took 1 base from V and 8 from J, leaving 9 bases between them. The CDR3 length is 12 residues.

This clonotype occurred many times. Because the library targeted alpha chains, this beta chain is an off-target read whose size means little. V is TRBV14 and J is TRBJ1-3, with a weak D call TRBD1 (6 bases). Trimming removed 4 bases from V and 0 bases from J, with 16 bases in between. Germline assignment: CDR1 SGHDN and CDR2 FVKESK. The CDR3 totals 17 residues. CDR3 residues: CASSPKRGQSSGNTIYF. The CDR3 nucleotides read TGTGCCAGCAGCCCCAAGCGGGGACAAAGCTCTGGAAACACCATATATTTT.

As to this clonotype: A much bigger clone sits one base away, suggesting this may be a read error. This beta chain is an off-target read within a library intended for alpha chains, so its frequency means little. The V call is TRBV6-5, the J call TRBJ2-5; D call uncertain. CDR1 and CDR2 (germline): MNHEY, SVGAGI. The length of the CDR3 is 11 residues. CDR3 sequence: CAGSHIETQYF. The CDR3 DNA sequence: TGTGCCGGCAGTCACATAGAGACCCAGTACTTC.

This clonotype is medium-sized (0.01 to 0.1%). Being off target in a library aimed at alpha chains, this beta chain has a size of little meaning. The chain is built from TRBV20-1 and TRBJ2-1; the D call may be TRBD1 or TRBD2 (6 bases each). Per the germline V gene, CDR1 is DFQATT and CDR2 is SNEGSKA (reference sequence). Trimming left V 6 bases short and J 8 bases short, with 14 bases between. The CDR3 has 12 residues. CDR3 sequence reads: CSAGGRRDEQFF. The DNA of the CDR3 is TGCAGTGCCGGGGGCAGGCGGGATGAGCAGTTCTTC.

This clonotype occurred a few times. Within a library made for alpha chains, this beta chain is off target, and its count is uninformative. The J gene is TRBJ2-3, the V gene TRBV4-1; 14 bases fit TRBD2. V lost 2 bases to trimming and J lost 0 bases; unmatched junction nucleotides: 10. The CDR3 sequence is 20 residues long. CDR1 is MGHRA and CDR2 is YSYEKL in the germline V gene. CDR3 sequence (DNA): TGCGCCAGCAGCCAACCCGGACTAGCGGGGGGCCGAATGAGCACAGATACGCAGTATTTT. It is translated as CASSQPGLAGGRMSTDTQYF.

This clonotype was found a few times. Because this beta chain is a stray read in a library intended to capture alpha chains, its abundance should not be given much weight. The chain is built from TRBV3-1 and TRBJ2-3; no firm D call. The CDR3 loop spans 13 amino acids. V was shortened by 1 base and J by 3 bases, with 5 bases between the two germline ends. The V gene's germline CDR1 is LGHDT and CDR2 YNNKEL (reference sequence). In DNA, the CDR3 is TGTGCCAGCAGCCAAGGCAGGACAGATACGCAGTATTTT. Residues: CASSQGRTDTQYF.

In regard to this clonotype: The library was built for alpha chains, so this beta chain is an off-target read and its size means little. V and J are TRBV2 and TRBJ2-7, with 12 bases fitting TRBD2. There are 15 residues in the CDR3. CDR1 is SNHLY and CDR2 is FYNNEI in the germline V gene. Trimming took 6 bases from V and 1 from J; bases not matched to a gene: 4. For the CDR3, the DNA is TGTGCCAGCAGGGTGACTAGCGGGGGTTCCTACGAGCAGTACTTC. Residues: CASRVTSGGSYEQYF. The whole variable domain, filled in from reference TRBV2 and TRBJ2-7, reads EPEVTQTPSHQVTQMGQEVILRCVPISNHLYFYWYRQILGQKVEFLVSFYNNEISEKSEIFDDQFSVERPDGSNFTLKIRSTKLEDSAMYFCASRVTSGGSYEQYFGPGTRLTVT.

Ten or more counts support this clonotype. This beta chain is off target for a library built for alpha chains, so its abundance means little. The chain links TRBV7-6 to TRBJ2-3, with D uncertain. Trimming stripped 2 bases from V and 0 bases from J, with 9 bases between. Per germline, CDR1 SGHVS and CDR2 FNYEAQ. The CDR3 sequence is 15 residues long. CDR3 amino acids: CASSLNRQSTDTQYF. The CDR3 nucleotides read TGTGCCAGCAGCTTAAATCGGCAGAGCACAGATACGCAGTATTTT.

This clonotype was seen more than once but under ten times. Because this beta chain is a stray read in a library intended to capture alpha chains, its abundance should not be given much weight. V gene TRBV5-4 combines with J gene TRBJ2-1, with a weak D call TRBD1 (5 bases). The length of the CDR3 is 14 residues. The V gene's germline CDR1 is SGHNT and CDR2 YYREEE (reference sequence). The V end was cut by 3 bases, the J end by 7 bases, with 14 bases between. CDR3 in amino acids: CASSYQGSRNEQFF. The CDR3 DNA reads TGTGCCAGCAGCTACCAGGGAAGCAGGAATGAGCAGTTCTTC.

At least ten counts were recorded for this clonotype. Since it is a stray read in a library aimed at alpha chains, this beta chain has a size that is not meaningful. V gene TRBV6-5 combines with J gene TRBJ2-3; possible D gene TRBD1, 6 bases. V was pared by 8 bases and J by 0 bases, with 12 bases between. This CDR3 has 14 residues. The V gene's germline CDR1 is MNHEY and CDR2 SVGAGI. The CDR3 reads CASGTGISTDTQYF. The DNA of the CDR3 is TGTGCCAGCGGAACAGGGATTAGCACAGATACGCAGTATTTT.

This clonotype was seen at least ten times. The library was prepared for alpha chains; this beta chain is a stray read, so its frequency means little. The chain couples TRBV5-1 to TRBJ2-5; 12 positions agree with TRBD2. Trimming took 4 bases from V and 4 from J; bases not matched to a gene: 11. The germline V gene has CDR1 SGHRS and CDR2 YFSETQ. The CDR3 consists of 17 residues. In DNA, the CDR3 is TGCGCCAGCAGCCCGGAACCAGGACTAGCGGGGTCAGAGACCCAGTACTTC. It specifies CASSPEPGLAGSETQYF. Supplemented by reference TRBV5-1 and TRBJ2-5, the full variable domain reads KAGVTQTPRYLIKTRGQQVTLSCSPISGHRSVSWYQQTPGQGLQFLFEYFSETQRNKGNFPGRFSGRQFSNSRSEMNVSTLELGDSALYLCASSPEPGLAGSETQYFGPGTRLLVL.

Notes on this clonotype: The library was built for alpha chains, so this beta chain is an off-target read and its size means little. CDR3 loop: CASSYRQGDIQYF. CDR3 DNA sequence: TGTGCCAGCAGTTACAGACAGGGGGACATTCAGTACTTC. The rearrangement joins TRBV6-6 to TRBJ2-4, with 9 bases matching TRBD1. V trimming: 2 bases; J trimming: 8 bases; junction bases outside the gene matches: 1. This CDR3 spans 13 amino acids. Looked up from germline, CDR1 is MNHNY and CDR2 is SVGAGI (reference sequence).